This TCR beta chain emerged from a study of T cell responses to AZD1222 COVID-19 vaccine. Generated by immunoSEQ multiplex PCR, the TCRdb table keeps only in-frame clones and is missing some. The sample consists of about 100,000 clones, around 87% of them appearing once. This CDR3 has 19 amino acids. V was shortened by 0 bases and J by 0 bases, with 18 bases between the two germline ends. Germline V gene sequence: CDR1 SNHLY, CDR2 FYNNEI. The study, taken as a whole, reports: The number of AZD1222 recipients seropositive at baseline was only five to seven.

With respect to this clone: Its antigen is unknown.

The genes are TRBV2 and TRBJ1-5; D is possibly TRBD1 (6 bases). The starting material was peripheral blood, obtained on day 0 of MenACWY control vaccination. This receptor was taken from an adult in good health. The CDR3 protein is CASSEARGDTLYSNQPQHF. As DNA, the CDR3 is TGTGCCAGCAGTGAAGCGAGAGGGGACACTCTTTATAGCAATCAGCCCCAGCATTTT.